This T cell receptor beta chain was profiled in a study of T-cell memory formation after mild COVID-19. General study results and limits: Certain responding clones were present in pre-infection memory, suggesting participation of cross-reactive memory.

Trimming cost V 4 bases and J 0 bases, with 12 bases left between them. There are 15 residues in the CDR3. Germline assignment: CDR1 SGHNT and CDR2 YYREEE (reference sequence). TCRdb passed the 5' RACE reads through MiXCR, listing each CDR3 protein once. The data contain 150,000 to 200,000 distinct CDR3 sequences, around 10% of them singletons. This clonotype was seen ten or more times. Antigen specificity is unknown. The V call is TRBV5-4, the J call TRBJ2-3, with D perhaps TRBD2 (6 bases). This TCR came from a man younger than 35 who had mild COVID-19 (a few samples of this study predate the infection). Cell type and time point are not known. The sample comprised PBMCs or a T cell subset sorted from them (not recorded which). In DNA form, the CDR3 reads TGTGCCAGCAGCCCTCCCGGGACTAGCACAGATACGCAGTATTTT. It specifies CASSPPGTSTDTQYF.